A single sample is the source of the 2 T cell receptor beta chains below, sequenced in a study of radiotherapy plus CTLA-4 blockade in lung cancer. TCRdb's copy holds only in-frame clones and misses some; the assay was immunoSEQ multiplex PCR. Among 40,000 to 55,000 clones listed, about 88% were seen once. Specimen: peripheral blood, collected from a patient treated with radiotherapy plus ipilimumab. The receptors were sampled from a human donor with non-small cell lung cancer that progressed on radiotherapy plus ipilimumab. Some clones in this sample may be carry-over from other donors' samples.

The V and J genes are TRBV6-5 and TRBJ1-1; no firm D call. The germline V gene encodes CDR1 MNHEY and CDR2 SVGAGI. The CDR3 runs to 14 residues. Trimming removed 0 bases from V and 0 bases from J, with 5 bases in between. As DNA, the CDR3 is TGTGCCAGCAGTTACTCAGCCATGAACACTGAAGCTTTCTTT. This sequence encodes CASSYSAMNTEAFF.

A single count supports this clone. This sequence joins TRBV6-5 and TRBJ2-1; the match to TRBD1 covers 9 bases. Germline V CDR1 and CDR2: MNHEY, SVGAGI. V lost 6 bases and J lost 8; bases outside the gene matches: 11. The CDR3 is 15 residues long. CDR3 sequence reads: CASSSRSGTGYEQFF. The CDR3 bases are TGTGCCAGCAGCTCCCGTTCGGGGACAGGGTATGAGCAGTTCTTC.